One sample yielded the 3 T cell receptor beta chains listed below, sequenced in a study of blood T cell repertoires in COVID-19. Generated by immunoSEQ multiplex PCR, the TCRdb table keeps only in-frame clones and is missing some. Of 120,000 or so clones in the sample, over 75% were seen once. Sequenced sample: peripheral blood. The receptors stem from a man aged 50 or older with acute or convalescent COVID-19.

The chain carries TRBV4-1 and TRBJ1-5, with a weak D call TRBD1 (6 bases). CDR1 is MGHRA and CDR2 is YSYEKL in the germline V gene. The V end lost 3 bases, the J end lost 2 bases, and 11 bases lay between the germline ends. The CDR3 has 15 residues. The CDR3 loop reads CASSHAGVGNQPQHF. DNA of the CDR3: TGCGCCAGCAGCCACGCAGGGGTTGGCAATCAGCCCCAGCATTTT.

This rearrangement joins TRBV11-3 to TRBJ2-7; 12 bases are shared with TRBD2. The V gene end was trimmed by 5 bases and the J gene end by 5 bases; junction bases not matched to a gene: 13. The CDR3 is 17 amino acids. Looked up from germline, CDR1 is SGHNT and CDR2 is YENEEA. The CDR3 bases are TGTGCCAGCAGCCCGGGACTAGCGGGCGGCTGGATCGACGAGCAGTACTTC. Its protein product is CASSPGLAGGWIDEQYF.

The table lists this clone with a count of one. The gene calls are TRBV19 and TRBJ2-1; D is possibly TRBD2 (6 bases). CDR3 length: 12 residues. Germline V lookup: CDR1 LNHDA, CDR2 SQIVND (reference sequence). Trimming took 1 base from V and 9 from J, leaving 7 bases between them. CDR3 residues: CASSIGGGEQFF. The CDR3 region has the DNA TGTGCCAGTAGTATAGGGGGAGGTGAGCAGTTCTTC.